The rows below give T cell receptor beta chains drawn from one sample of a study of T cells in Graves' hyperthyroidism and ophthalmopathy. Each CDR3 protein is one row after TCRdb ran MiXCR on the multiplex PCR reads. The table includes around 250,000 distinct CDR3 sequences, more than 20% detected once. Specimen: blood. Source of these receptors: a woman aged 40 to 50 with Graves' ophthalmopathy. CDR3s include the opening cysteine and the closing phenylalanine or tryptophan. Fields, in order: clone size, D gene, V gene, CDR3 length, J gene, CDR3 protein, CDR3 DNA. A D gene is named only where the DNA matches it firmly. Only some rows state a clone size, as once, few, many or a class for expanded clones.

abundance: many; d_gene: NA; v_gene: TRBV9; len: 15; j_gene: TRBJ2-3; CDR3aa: CASSVGRGGTDTQYF; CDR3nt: TGTGCCAGCAGCGTAGGTCGAGGCGGCACAGATACGCAGTATTTT
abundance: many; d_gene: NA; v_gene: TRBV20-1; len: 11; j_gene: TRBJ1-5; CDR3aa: CSASQDQPQHF; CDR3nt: TGCAGTGCTAGCCAGGACCAGCCCCAGCATTTT
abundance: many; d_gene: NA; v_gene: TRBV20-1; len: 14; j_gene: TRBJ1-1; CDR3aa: CSARDTGLITEAFF; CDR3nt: TGCAGTGCTAGAGATACCGGGTTGATCACTGAAGCTTTCTTT
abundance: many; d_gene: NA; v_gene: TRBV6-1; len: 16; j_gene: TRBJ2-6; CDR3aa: CASSEEGSSGANVLTF; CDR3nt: TGTGCCAGCAGTGAAGAAGGAAGCTCTGGGGCCAACGTCCTGACTTTC
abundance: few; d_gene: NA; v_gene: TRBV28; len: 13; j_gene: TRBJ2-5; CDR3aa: CASERRVEETQYF; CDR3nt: TGTGCCAGCGAAAGGCGGGTAGAAGAGACCCAGTACTTC
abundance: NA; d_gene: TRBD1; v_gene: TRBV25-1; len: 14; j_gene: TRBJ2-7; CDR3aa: CASSELTTGGEQSF; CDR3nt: TGTGCCAGCAGTGAATTGACGACAGGGGGCGAGCAGTCCTTC
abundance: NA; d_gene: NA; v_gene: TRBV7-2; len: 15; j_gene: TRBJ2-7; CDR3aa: CASSIQGSSSYEQYF; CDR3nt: TGTGCCAGCAGCATTCAGGGCTCAAGCTCCTACGAGCAGTACTTC
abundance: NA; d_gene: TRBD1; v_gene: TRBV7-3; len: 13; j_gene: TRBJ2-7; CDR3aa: CASSPDRAHEQYF; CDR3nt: TGTGCCAGCAGCCCGGACAGGGCCCACGAGCAGTACTTC
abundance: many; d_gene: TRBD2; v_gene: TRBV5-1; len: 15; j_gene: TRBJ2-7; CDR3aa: CASSFGGRGVDEQYF; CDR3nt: TGCGCCAGCAGCTTTGGCGGGAGAGGTGTGGACGAGCAGTACTTC
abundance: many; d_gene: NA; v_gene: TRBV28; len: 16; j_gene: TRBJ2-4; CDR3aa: CASSSFRSRTKNIQYF; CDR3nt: TGTGCCAGCAGTTCTTTTAGGTCGAGGACCAAAAACATTCAGTACTTC
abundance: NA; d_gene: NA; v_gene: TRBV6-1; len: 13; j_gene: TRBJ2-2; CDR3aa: CASSEQRTGELFF; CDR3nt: TGTGCCAGCAGTGAACAGAGAACCGGGGAGCTGTTTTTT
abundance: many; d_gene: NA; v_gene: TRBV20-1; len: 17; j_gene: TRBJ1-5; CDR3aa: CSAHPRGTVYSNQPQHF; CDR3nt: TGCAGTGCCCACCCTCGGGGAACAGTTTATAGCAATCAGCCCCAGCATTTT
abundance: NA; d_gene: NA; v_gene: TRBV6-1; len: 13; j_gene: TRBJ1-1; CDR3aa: CASTTFRATEAFF; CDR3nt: TGTGCCAGCACCACTTTTCGGGCCACTGAAGCTTTCTTT
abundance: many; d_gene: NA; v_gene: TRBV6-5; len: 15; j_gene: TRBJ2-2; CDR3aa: CASSISPANTGELFF; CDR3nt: TGTGCCAGCAGTATATCGCCCGCGAACACCGGGGAGCTGTTTTTT
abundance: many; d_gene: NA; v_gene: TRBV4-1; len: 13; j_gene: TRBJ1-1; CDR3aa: CASSQARRTEAFF; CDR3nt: TGCGCCAGCAGCCAAGCCAGGCGCACTGAAGCTTTCTTT
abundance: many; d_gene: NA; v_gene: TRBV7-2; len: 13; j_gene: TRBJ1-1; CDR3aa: CASSIRGSTEAFF; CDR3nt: TGTGCCAGCAGCATCAGGGGAAGCACTGAAGCTTTCTTT
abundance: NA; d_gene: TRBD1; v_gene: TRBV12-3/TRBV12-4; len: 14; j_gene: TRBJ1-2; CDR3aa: CASSLARDSYGYTF; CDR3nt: TGTGCCAGCAGTTTAGCCCGGGACAGCTATGGCTACACCTTC
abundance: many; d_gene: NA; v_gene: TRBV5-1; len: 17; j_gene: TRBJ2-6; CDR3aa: CASSLRRDNSGANVLTF; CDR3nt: TGCGCCAGCAGCTTGAGAAGAGATAACTCTGGGGCCAACGTCCTGACTTTC
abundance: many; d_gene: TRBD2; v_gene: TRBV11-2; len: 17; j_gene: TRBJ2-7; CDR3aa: CASSSLRGGASSYEQYF; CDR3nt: TGTGCCAGCAGCTCCTTACGGGGAGGGGCTAGCTCCTACGAGCAGTACTTC
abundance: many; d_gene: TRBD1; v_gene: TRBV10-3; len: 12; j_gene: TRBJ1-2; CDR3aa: CAISDDRGGYTF; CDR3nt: TGTGCCATCAGTGACGACAGGGGTGGCTACACCTTC
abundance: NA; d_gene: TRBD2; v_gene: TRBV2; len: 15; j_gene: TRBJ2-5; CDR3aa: CASSATSGRGETQYF; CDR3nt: TGTGCCAGCAGTGCGACTAGCGGGAGAGGAGAGACCCAGTACTTC
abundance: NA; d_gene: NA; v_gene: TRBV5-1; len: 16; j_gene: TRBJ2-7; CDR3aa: CASRLGAGRAGYEQYF; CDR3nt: TGCGCCAGCAGACTTGGAGCTGGGCGAGCAGGCTACGAGCAGTACTTC
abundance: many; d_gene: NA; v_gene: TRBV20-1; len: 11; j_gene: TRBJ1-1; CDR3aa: CSARGVSEAFF; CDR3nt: TGCAGTGCTCGGGGAGTCTCTGAAGCTTTCTTT
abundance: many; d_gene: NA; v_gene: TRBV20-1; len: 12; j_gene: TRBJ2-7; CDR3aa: CSARETAYEQYF; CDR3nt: TGCAGTGCTAGAGAGACTGCGTACGAGCAGTACTTC
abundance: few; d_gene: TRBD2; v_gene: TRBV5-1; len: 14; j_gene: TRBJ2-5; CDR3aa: CASSFRGGPETQYF; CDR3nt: TGCGCCAGCAGCTTCCGGGGGGGTCCGGAGACCCAGTACTTC
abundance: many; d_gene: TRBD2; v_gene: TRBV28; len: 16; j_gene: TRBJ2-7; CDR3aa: CASSSGLAGGGYEQYF; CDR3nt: TGTGCCAGCAGTTCAGGACTAGCGGGAGGGGGATACGAGCAGTACTTC
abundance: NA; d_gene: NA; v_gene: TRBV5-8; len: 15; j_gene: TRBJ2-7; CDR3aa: CASSPAWGGRDEQYF; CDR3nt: TGTGCCAGCAGCCCCGCTTGGGGGGGCCGGGACGAGCAGTACTTC
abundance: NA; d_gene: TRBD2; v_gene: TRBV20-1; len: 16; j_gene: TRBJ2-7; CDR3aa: CSARDSLGGTSYEQYF; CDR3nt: TGCAGTGCTAGAGATTCCCTGGGCGGGACTAGTTACGAGCAGTACTTC